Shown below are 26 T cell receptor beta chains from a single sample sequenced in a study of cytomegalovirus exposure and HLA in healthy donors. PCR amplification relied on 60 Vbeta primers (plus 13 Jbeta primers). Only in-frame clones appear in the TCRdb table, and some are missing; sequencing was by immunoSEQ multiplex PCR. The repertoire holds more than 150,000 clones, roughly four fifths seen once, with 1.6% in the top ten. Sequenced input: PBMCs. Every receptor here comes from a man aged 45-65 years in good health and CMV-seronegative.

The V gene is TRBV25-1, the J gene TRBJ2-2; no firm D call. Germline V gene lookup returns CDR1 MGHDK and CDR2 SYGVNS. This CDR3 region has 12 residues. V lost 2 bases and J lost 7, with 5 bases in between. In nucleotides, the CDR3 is TGTGCCAGCAGTGAACCTTACGGGGAGCTGTTTTTT. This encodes CASSEPYGELFF.

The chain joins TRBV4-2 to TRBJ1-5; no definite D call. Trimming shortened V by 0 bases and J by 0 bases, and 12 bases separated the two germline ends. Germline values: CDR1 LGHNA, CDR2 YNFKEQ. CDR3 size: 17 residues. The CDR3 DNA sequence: TGTGCCAGCAGCCAAGATGGGAGGGTTGCTAGCAATCAGCCCCAGCATTTT. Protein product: CASSQDGRVASNQPQHF.

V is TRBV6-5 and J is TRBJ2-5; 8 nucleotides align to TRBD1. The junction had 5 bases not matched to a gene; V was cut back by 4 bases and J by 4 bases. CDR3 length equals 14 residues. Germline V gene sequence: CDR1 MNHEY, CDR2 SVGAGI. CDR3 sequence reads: CASSWDRPRETQYF. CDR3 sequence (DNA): TGTGCCAGCAGTTGGGACAGGCCGAGAGAGACCCAGTACTTC.

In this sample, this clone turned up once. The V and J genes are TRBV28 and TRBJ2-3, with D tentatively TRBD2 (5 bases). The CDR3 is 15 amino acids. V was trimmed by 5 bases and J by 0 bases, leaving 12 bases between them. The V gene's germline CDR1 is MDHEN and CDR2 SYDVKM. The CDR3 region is CASSPPERSTDTQYF. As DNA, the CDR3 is TGTGCCAGCAGTCCGCCGGAGCGGAGCACAGATACGCAGTATTTT.

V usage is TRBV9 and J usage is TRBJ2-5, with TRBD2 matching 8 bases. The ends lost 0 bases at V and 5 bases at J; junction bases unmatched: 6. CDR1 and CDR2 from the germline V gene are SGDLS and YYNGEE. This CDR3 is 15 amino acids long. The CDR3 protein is CASSVVTGGPETQYF. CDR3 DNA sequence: TGTGCCAGCAGCGTAGTAACGGGAGGGCCCGAGACCCAGTACTTC.

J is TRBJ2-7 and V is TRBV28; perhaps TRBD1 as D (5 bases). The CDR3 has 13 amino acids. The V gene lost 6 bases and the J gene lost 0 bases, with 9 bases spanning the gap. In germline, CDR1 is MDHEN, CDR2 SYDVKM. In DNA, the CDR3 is TGTGCCAGCAGACAGGTTAGCTCCTACGAGCAGTACTTC. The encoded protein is CASRQVSSYEQYF.

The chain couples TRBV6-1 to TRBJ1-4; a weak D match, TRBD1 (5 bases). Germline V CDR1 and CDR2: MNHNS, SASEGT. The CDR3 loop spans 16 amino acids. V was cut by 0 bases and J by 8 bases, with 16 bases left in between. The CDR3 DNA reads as TGTGCCAGCAGTGAAGCTCCTCCGGGGGGTCGAGAAAAACTGTTTTTT. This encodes CASSEAPPGGREKLFF.

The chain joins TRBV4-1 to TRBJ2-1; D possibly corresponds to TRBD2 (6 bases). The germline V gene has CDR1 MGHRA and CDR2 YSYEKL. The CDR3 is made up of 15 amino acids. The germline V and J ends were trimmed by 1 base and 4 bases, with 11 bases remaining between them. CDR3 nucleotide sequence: TGCGCCAGCAGCCAAGTGCCGGGGGTATACAATGAGCAGTTCTTC. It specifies CASSQVPGVYNEQFF.

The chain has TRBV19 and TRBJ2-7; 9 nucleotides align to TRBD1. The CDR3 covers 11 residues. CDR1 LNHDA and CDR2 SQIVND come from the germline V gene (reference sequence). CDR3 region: CDRDREYEQYF. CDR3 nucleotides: TGTGATCGGGACAGGGAATACGAGCAGTACTTC.

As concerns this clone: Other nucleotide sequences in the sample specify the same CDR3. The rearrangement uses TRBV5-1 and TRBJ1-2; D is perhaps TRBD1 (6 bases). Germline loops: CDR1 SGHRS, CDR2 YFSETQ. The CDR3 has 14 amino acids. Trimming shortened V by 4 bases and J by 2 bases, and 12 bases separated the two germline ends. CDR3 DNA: TGCGCCAGCAGCAGTACAGGGACAAACTATGGCTACACCTTC. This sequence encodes CASSSTGTNYGYTF.

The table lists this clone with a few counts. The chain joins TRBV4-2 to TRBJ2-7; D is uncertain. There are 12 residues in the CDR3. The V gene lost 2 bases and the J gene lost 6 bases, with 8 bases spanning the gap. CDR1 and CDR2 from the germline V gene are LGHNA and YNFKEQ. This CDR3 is CASSQLPGEQYF. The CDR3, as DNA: TGTGCCAGCAGCCAACTCCCGGGCGAGCAGTACTTC.

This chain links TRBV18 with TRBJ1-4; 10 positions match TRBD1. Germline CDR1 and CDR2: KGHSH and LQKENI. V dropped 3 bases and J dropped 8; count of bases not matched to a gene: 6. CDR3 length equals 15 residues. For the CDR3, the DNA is TGTGCCAGCTCACCGCCCGGGACAGGGGCGGAAAAACTGTTTTTT. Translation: CASSPPGTGAEKLFF.

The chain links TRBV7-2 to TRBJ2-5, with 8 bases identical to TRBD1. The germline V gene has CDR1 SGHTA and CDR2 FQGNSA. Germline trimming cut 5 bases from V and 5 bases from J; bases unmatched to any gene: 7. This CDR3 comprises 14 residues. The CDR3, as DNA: TGTGCCAGCAGCCCGGACAGGGTACGGGAGACCCAGTACTTC. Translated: CASSPDRVRETQYF.

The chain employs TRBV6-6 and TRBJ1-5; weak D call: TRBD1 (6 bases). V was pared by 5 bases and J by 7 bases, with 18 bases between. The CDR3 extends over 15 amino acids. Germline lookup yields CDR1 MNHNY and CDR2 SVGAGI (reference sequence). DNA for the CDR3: TGTGCCAGCAGTGGGTACAGGGAAATCCACCAGCCCCAGCATTTT. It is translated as CASSGYREIHQPQHF.

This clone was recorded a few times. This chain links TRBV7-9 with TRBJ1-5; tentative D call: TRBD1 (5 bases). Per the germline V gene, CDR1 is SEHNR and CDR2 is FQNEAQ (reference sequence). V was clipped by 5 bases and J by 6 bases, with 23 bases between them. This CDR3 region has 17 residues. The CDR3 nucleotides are TGTGCCAGCAGCCCCCTGGACTGGCGGGGCGGAGTTCAGCCCCAGCATTTT. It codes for CASSPLDWRGGVQPQHF.

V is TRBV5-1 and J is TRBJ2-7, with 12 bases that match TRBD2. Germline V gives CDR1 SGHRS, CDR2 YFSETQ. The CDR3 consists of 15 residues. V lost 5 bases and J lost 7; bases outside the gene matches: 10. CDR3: CASRDPSGRAGEQYF. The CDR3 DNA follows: TGCGCCAGCAGGGACCCTAGCGGGAGGGCCGGGGAGCAGTACTTC.

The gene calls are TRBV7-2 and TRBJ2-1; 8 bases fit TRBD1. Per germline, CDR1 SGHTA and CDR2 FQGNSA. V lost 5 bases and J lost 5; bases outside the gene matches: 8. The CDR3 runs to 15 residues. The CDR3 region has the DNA TGTGCCAGCAGCCGGACAGGGTATTTTGACAATGAGCAGTTCTTC. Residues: CASSRTGYFDNEQFF.

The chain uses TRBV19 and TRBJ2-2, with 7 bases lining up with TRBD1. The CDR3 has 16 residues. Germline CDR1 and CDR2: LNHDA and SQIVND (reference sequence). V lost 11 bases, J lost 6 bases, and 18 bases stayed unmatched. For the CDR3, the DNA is TGTGCCGGCTCCCCGGGTAGACAGGGATTTTCCGGGGAGCTGTTTTTT. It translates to CAGSPGRQGFSGELFF.

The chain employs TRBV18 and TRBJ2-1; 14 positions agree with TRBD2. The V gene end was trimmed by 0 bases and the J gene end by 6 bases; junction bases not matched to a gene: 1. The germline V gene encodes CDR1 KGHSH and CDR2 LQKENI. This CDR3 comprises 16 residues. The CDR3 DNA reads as TGTGCCAGCTCACCACCGGGACTAGCGGGAGCCAATGAGCAGTTCTTC. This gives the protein CASSPPGLAGANEQFF.

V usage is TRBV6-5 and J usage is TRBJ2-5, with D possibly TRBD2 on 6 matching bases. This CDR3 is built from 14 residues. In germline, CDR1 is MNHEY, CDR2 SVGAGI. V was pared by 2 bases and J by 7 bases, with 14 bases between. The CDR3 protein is CASSYQGLKGTQYF. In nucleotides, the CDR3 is TGTGCCAGCAGTTACCAGGGACTGAAGGGGACCCAGTACTTC.

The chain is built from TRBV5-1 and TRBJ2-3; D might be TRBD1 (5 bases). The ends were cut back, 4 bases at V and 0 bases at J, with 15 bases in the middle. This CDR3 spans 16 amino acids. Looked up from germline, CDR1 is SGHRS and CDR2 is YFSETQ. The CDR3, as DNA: TGCGCCAGCAGCCTTCCGAAAGGGGTCAGCACAGATACGCAGTATTTT. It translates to CASSLPKGVSTDTQYF.

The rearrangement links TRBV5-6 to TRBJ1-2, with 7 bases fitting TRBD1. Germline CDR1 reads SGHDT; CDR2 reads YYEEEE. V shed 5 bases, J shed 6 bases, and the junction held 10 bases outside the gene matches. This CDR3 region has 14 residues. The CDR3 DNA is TGTGCCAGCAGAACTCGTGACAGGGAGGATGGCTACACCTTC. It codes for CASRTRDREDGYTF.

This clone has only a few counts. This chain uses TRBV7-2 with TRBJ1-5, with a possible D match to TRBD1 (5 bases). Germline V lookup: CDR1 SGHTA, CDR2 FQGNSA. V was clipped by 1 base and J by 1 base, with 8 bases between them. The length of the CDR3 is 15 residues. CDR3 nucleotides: TGTGCCAGCAGCTTAGTATCAGGGAGCAATCAGCCCCAGCATTTT. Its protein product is CASSLVSGSNQPQHF.

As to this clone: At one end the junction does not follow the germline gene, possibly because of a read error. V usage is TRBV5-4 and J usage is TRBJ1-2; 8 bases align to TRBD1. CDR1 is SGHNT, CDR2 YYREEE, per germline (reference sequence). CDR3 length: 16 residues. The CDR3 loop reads CASSLGPDRAKYGYTF. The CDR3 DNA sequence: TGTGCCAGCAGCTTGGGGCCGGACAGGGCTAAGTATGGCTACACCTTC.

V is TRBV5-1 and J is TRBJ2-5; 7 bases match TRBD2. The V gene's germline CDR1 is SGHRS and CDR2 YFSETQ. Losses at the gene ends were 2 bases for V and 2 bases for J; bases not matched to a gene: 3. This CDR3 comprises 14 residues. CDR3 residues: CASSFGTTQETQYF. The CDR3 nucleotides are TGCGCCAGCAGCTTCGGGACTACGCAAGAGACCCAGTACTTC.

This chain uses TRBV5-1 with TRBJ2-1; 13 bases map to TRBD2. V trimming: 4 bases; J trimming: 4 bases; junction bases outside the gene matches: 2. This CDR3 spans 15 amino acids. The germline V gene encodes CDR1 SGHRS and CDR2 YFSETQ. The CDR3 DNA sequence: TGCGCCAGCAGCGGGGGACTAGCGGGATACAATGAGCAGTTCTTC. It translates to CASSGGLAGYNEQFF.